Below are 27 T cell receptor beta chains sequenced from a single sample in a study of tumor-infiltrating lymphocytes in primary liver carcinoma. TCR beta cDNA was reverse-transcribed from 500 ng of total RNA. The reaction used a constant-region primer and ProtoScript II reverse transcriptase. Slightly modified ARM-PCR served as the procedure for the TCR beta libraries. These libraries came from three rounds of nested multiplex PCR. Both of the initial two PCR rounds ran for about 11 cycles and employed TRBV1-TRBV30 forward primers alongside a C-beta reverse primer. TCRdb used MiXCR to reprocess the multiplex PCR reads, holding one entry per CDR3 protein. Of 310,000 or so distinct CDR3 sequences detected, 65% appear once; the ten largest clones hold roughly 6.5%. Blood RNA was derived from unsorted whole blood, and germline DNA was extracted too. Source material: peripheral blood. All receptors derive from a man in his forties with primary liver carcinoma and hepatitis B virus infection.

The table lists this clonotype with a few counts. The V and J genes are TRBV25-1 and TRBJ2-6; no clear D gene. This CDR3 region has 18 residues. Between the trimmed V and J ends, which lost 1 base and 0 bases, there was a span of 13 bases. The germline CDR1 and CDR2 sequences are MGHDK and SYGVNS. DNA for the CDR3: TGTGCCAGCAGTGAATGGGCGGACGGCCACTCTGGGGCCAACGTCCTGACTTTC. Translated: CASSEWADGHSGANVLTF.

This clonotype has a count of ten or more. This chain links TRBV4-3 with TRBJ1-4, with D uncertain. The CDR3 spans 15 residues. Germline V gene sequence: CDR1 LGHNA, CDR2 YSLEER. Between the trimmed V and J ends, which lost 0 bases and 13 bases, there was a span of 18 bases. CDR3 amino acids: CASSQDLGRTESLFF. CDR3 nucleotide sequence: TGCGCCAGCAGCCAAGATCTGGGCAGGACCGAATCACTGTTTTTT.

The chain's CDR3 is CASSPVWGAGDSETQYF. The CDR3 bases are TGTGCCAGCAGCCCCGTTTGGGGAGCGGGAGATAGTGAGACCCAGTACTTC. This sequence joins TRBV11-2 and TRBJ2-5; 8 nucleotides align to TRBD2. CDR3 size: 17 residues. The germline V gene encodes CDR1 SGHAT and CDR2 FQNNGV. V was clipped by 5 bases and J by 5 bases; unmatched bases: 16.

This clonotype was detected a few times. The CDR3 DNA reads as TGTGCCACCAGTGATTCTAGCTCCTACGAGCAGTACTTC. Its translation is CATSDSSSYEQYF. The gene calls are TRBV24-1 and TRBJ2-7; D remains unclear. CDR3 size: 13 residues. From germline, CDR1 is KGHDR and CDR2 SFDVKD. V was shortened by 2 bases and J by 0 bases, with 4 bases between the two germline ends.

This clonotype was seen ten or more times. The chain couples TRBV29-1 to TRBJ2-7; 8 bases map to TRBD1. V lost 0 bases and J lost 5; bases outside the gene matches: 9. The germline CDR1 and CDR2 sequences are SQVTM and ANQGSEA. This CDR3 has 15 residues. The CDR3 DNA reads as TGCAGCGTTGAAGAGGGGCGGACAGGGACCAACGAGCAGTACTTC. It specifies CSVEEGRTGTNEQYF.

Turning to this clonotype: A read error is possible here, since a much larger clone lies one base away. The DNA of the CDR3 is TGTGCCAGCAGCCTTTACAAGGACGGACTTAACTATGGCTACACCTTC. Amino acid sequence: CASSLYKDGLNYGYTF. The chain combines TRBV4-2 with TRBJ1-2; D unclear. V shed 4 bases and J shed 1 base, with 16 bases lying between them. Germline-derived CDR1 and CDR2 are LGHNA and YNFKEQ. The CDR3 sequence is 16 residues long.

The chain has TRBV4-1 and TRBJ1-3; D might be TRBD1 (6 bases). CDR1 MGHRA and CDR2 YSYEKL come from the germline V gene. This CDR3 is 18 amino acids long. V was cut by 0 bases and J by 4 bases, with 19 bases left in between. The CDR3 sequence is CASSQDPPGGRRGNTIYF. CDR3 nucleotide sequence: TGCGCCAGCAGCCAAGATCCGCCCGGGGGGCGTCGAGGAAACACCATATATTTT.

The sample holds a few counts of this clonotype. Since a much larger clone is just one base distant, this may be a read error. The chain carries TRBV29-1 and TRBJ2-1, with D possibly matching TRBD2 (5 bases). CDR1 SQVTM and CDR2 ANQGSEA come from the germline V gene. V lost 7 bases and J lost 4, with 8 bases in between. The CDR3 has 11 amino acids. CDR3 bases: TGCAGCGCTGGACTTTACAATGAGCAGTTCTTC. As protein: CSAGLYNEQFF.

In this sample, this clonotype turned up many times. V is TRBV6-5 and J is TRBJ1-2; D is undetermined. CDR3 length equals 13 residues. V dropped 6 bases and J dropped 2 bases, with 10 bases sitting between them. Per the germline V gene, CDR1 is MNHEY and CDR2 is SVGAGI. The CDR3 DNA reads TGTGCCAGCAGAGAGGACGGCAACTATGGCTACACCTTC. The encoded protein is CASREDGNYGYTF.

Regarding this clonotype: This could be a read error, since a much larger clone is one nucleotide away. The V gene is TRBV6-1, the J gene TRBJ1-5; 9 nucleotides match TRBD1. CDR3 size: 16 residues. With 6 bases clipped from V and 4 bases from J, the junction kept 10 bases outside the gene matches. Germline values: CDR1 MNHNS, CDR2 SASEGT. The CDR3 nucleotides are TGTGCCAGCAGGATGGAGGACAGGGGAGCTAATCAGCCCCAGCATTTT. Translation: CASRMEDRGANQPQHF.

V and J are TRBV7-9 and TRBJ1-2; no firm D call. V shed 4 bases and J shed 3 bases, with 15 bases lying between them. Germline CDR1 reads SEHNR; CDR2 reads FQNEAQ (reference sequence). The length of the CDR3 is 15 residues. The chain's CDR3 is CASSSNPLFDYGYTF. The CDR3 nucleotides are TGTGCCAGCAGCTCTAATCCTCTTTTTGACTATGGCTACACCTTC.

The V and J genes are TRBV7-9 and TRBJ1-4, with D uncertain. The V end was cut by 4 bases, the J end by 8 bases, with 8 bases between. Germline CDR1 and CDR2: SEHNR and FQNEAQ (reference sequence). The CDR3 covers 12 residues. CDR3 sequence reads: CASSYGEEKLFF. Here the CDR3 DNA reads TGTGCCAGCAGCTACGGGGAGGAAAAACTGTTTTTT.

The chain uses TRBV30 and TRBJ2-7; possible D gene TRBD2, 6 bases. V was shortened by 2 bases and J by 6 bases, with 14 bases between the two germline ends. The CDR3 has 13 amino acids. Germline CDR1 and CDR2: GTSNPN and SVGIG (reference sequence). DNA for the CDR3: TGTGCCTGGAGTTCTAGCGTTCAGGGCGAGCAGTACTTC. Translated, it gives CAWSSSVQGEQYF.

This chain joins TRBV5-6 and TRBJ1-1, with a tentative D call TRBD1 (5 bases). The CDR3 has 14 amino acids. The V end lost 2 bases, the J end lost 1 base, and 9 bases lay between the germline ends. In germline, CDR1 is SGHDT, CDR2 YYEEEE. CDR3 protein: CASSFPGSNTEAFF. Written as DNA, the CDR3 is TGTGCCAGCAGCTTTCCAGGGTCGAACACTGAAGCTTTCTTT.

The chain combines TRBV25-1 with TRBJ1-2, with a possible D match to TRBD1 (5 bases). V was cut by 6 bases and J by 3 bases, with 14 bases left in between. This CDR3 contains 14 residues. Germline V gene data show CDR1 as MGHDK and CDR2 as SYGVNS. CDR3 sequence reads: CASRPWGGDYGYTF. DNA of the CDR3: TGTGCCAGCAGGCCATGGGGGGGGGACTATGGCTACACCTTC.

As concerns this clonotype: Germline is not matched at one junction end, which may reflect a read error. The chain links TRBV11-1 to TRBJ2-7, with 10 bases identical to TRBD2. CDR1 and CDR2 (germline): SGHAT, FQDESV (reference sequence). This CDR3 is 14 amino acids long. The CDR3 bases are TGTGCCGGCAGCTCAGCGGGAGGGCCCCACGAGCAGTACTTC. Translation: CAGSSAGGPHEQYF. The entire variable domain, with the rest obtained from reference TRBV11-1 and TRBJ2-7, is as follows: EAEVAQSPRYKITEKSQAVAFWCDPISGHATLYWYRQILGQGPELLVQFQDESVVDDSQLPKDRFSAERLKGVDSTLKIQPAELGDSAMYLCAGSSAGGPHEQYFGPGTRLTVT.

Notes on this clonotype: Being one base from a much bigger clone, this may be a read error. The chain couples TRBV5-1 to TRBJ2-1; TRBD2 aligns across 9 bases. Germline V gene sequence: CDR1 SGHRS, CDR2 YFSETQ. The CDR3 has 14 amino acids. The CDR3 loop is CASSSGTSYIEQFF. The CDR3 nucleotides read TGCGCCAGCAGCTCCGGGACTAGCTACATTGAGCAGTTCTTC. Using reference TRBV5-1 and TRBJ2-1 for the parts outside the CDR3, the full variable domain is KAGVTQTPRYLIKTRGQQVTLSCSPISGHRSVSWYQQTPGQGLQFLFEYFSETQRNKGNFPGRFSGRQFSNSRSEMNVSTLELGDSALYLCASSSGTSYIEQFFGPGTRLTVL.

This clonotype has ten or more counts. The V gene is TRBV11-2, the J gene TRBJ2-1; D perhaps matches TRBD2 (7 bases). V lost 3 bases and J lost 8, with 14 bases in between. CDR3 length: 14 amino acids. Germline CDR1 and CDR2: SGHAT and FQNNGV. The CDR3 DNA reads TGTGCCAGCAGCTTCGGGGGGCCAATTGATGAGCAGTTCTTC. It encodes CASSFGGPIDEQFF.

This clonotype was picked up one time. Sequence at one end of the junction differs from germline and may be a read error. This chain joins TRBV6-5 and TRBJ1-5; D gene ambiguous. Looked up from germline, CDR1 is MNHEY and CDR2 is SVGAGI. CDR3 length: 18 residues. This CDR3 is CTSSLLGPSLYSNQPQHF. The DNA for the CDR3 is TGTACCAGCAGTTTGCTCGGACCGTCGCTCTATAGCAATCAGCCCCAGCATTTT.

This sequence joins TRBV11-2 and TRBJ2-3; a weak D match, TRBD2 (6 bases). The CDR3 consists of 15 residues. V lost 6 bases and J lost 14, with 27 bases in between. The germline gives CDR1 SGHAT, CDR2 FQNNGV. The CDR3 protein is CASRRKRVSTDKRYF. The CDR3 bases are TGTGCCAGCAGGAGGAAGCGGGTTAGCACAGATAAGCGGTATTTT.

About this clonotype: A read error may be the cause here, since a much bigger clone is one base away. The chain employs TRBV29-1 and TRBJ1-1; D remains unclear. CDR1 and CDR2 (germline): SQVTM, ANQGSEA. The CDR3 loop spans 13 amino acids. CDR3 sequence reads: CSVASSLNIEAFF. The CDR3, as DNA: TGCAGCGTTGCGAGCAGTTTGAACATTGAAGCTTTCTTT.

Concerning this clonotype itself: A read error may be the cause here, since a much bigger clone is one base away. The chain uses TRBV12-5 and TRBJ1-2; 9 bases align to TRBD1. Germline values: CDR1 LGHNT, CDR2 FRNRAP. V gave up 4 bases and J gave up 7 bases; unmatched junction bases: 7. CDR3 length: 14 amino acids. CDR3 bases: TGTGCTAGTGGTTCGGGACAGGGAAGATTTGGCTACACCTTC. The encoded protein is CASGSGQGRFGYTF. The full variable domain, its missing parts supplied by reference TRBV12-5 and TRBJ1-2, is DARVTQTPRHKVTEMGQEVTMRCQPILGHNTVFWYRQTMMQGLELLAYFRNRAPLDDSGMPKDRFSAEMPDATLATLKIQPSEPRDSAVYFCASGSGQGRFGYTFGSGTRLTVV.

The V and J genes are TRBV11-2 and TRBJ2-3; no clear D gene. The CDR3 is 14 amino acids. The V gene's germline CDR1 is SGHAT and CDR2 FQNNGV. The germline V and J ends were trimmed by 4 bases and 2 bases, with 10 bases remaining between them. The CDR3: CASSYPTVTDTQYF. CDR3 coding DNA: TGTGCCAGCAGCTATCCCACAGTCACAGATACGCAGTATTTT. Full variable domain (rest looked up from reference TRBV11-2 and TRBJ2-3): EAGVAQSPRYKIIEKRQSVAFWCNPISGHATLYWYQQILGQGPKLLIQFQNNGVVDDSQLPKDRFSAERLKGVDSTLKIQPAKLEDSAVYLCASSYPTVTDTQYFGPGTRLTVL.

The chain recombines TRBV10-3 with TRBJ2-5; perhaps TRBD1 as D (5 bases). The CDR3 is made up of 17 amino acids. V was clipped by 0 bases and J by 2 bases, with 16 bases between them. The germline gives CDR1 ENHRY, CDR2 SYGVKD. This CDR3 reads CAISESRIYRMQETQYF. CDR3 DNA sequence: TGTGCCATCAGTGAGTCGCGGATCTACAGGATGCAAGAGACCCAGTACTTC.

The rearrangement joins TRBV11-2 to TRBJ2-7; D is unclear. Germline assignment: CDR1 SGHAT and CDR2 FQNNGV. CDR3 length: 13 residues. V lost 7 bases and J lost 4, with 14 bases in between. CDR3 region: CASISPETYEQYF. The CDR3 nucleotides read TGTGCCAGCATCTCCCCGGAGACATACGAGCAGTACTTC.

V and J are TRBV2 and TRBJ1-5, with no clear D. This CDR3 has 14 residues. V shed 3 bases and J shed 4 bases, with 10 bases lying between them. Germline V gene sequence: CDR1 SNHLY, CDR2 FYNNEI. DNA for the CDR3: TGTGCCAGCAGTGATACCTCGGTGAATCAGCCCCAGCATTTT. Translating gives CASSDTSVNQPQHF. The full variable domain, with the rest looked up from reference TRBV2 and TRBJ1-5, is EPEVTQTPSHQVTQMGQEVILRCVPISNHLYFYWYRQILGQKVEFLVSFYNNEISEKSEIFDDQFSVERPDGSNFTLKIRSTKLEDSAMYFCASSDTSVNQPQHFGDGTRLSIL.

As to this clonotype: A much larger clone sits a single nucleotide away, making a read error possible. J is TRBJ2-3 and V is TRBV12-3 or TRBV12-4, with unresolved D. The CDR3 extends over 15 amino acids. The ends were cut back, 3 bases at V and 3 bases at J, with 13 bases in the middle. This CDR3 reads CASSLGVWATDTQYF. For the CDR3, the DNA is TGTGCCAGCAGTTTGGGCGTATGGGCGACAGATACGCAGTATTTT.